The 16 T cell receptor beta chains presented below share a single source sample, sequenced in a study of regulatory T cells in long-lasting Graves disease. Time point defined: newly diagnosed GD, antithyroid drugs for less than 3 months. There was RNA extracted from PBMCs, and the TCR library was made from it. Construction of TCR beta libraries relied on iRepertoire HTBI primers and on Arm-PCR targeting CDR3 regions. Using its own MiXCR run on the multiplex PCR reads, TCRdb lists one record per CDR3 protein. The sample contains 560,000 or so distinct CDR3 sequences, 15% to 20% of which appear only once. These same records also appear under a second study, on T cells in Graves' hyperthyroidism and ophthalmopathy.

The sequencing used peripheral blood mononuclear cells (PBMCs), collected at new diagnosis, from a patient treated with antithyroid drugs. These receptors came from a man aged 18 to 30 with Graves disease.

This clonotype was seen repeatedly, ten times or more. The chain combines TRBV27 with TRBJ2-5; D remains ambiguous. CDR1 and CDR2 from the germline V gene are MNHEY and SMNVEV (reference sequence). Trimming left V 5 bases short and J 5 bases short, with 12 bases between. CDR3 length: 13 amino acids. Here the CDR3 reads CASSPHTWETQYF. The CDR3 nucleotides are TGTGCCAGCAGTCCCCACACTTGGGAGACCCAGTACTTC.

The V and J genes are TRBV20-1 and TRBJ2-1, with 11 bases that match TRBD2. Germline V gives CDR1 DFQATT, CDR2 SNEGSKA (reference sequence). The junction had 11 bases not matched to a gene; V was cut back by 8 bases and J by 5 bases. The CDR3 consists of 15 residues. DNA of the CDR3: TGCAGTACTCCTCCGGGACTAGCGGATCACAATGAGCAGTTCTTC. It encodes CSTPPGLADHNEQFF.

CDR3 nucleotides: TGCGCCAGCAGCCAAGAATCCAGGCCCAGCTACGAGCAGTACTTC. It codes for CASSQESRPSYEQYF. The chain combines TRBV4-1 with TRBJ2-7; D unresolved. V was clipped by 0 bases and J by 3 bases, with 12 bases between them. The CDR3 has 15 amino acids. CDR1 MGHRA and CDR2 YSYEKL come from the germline V gene.

In this sample, this clonotype turned up many times. This chain joins TRBV27 and TRBJ1-2; D is unresolved. Germline V gene sequence: CDR1 MNHEY, CDR2 SMNVEV (reference sequence). V was pared by 2 bases and J by 4 bases, with 29 bases between. The CDR3 length is 20 residues. CDR3 sequence: CASSLLGKSENPPLGYGYTF. CDR3 bases: TGTGCCAGCAGTTTACTTGGGAAGAGCGAGAACCCGCCGCTAGGCTATGGCTACACCTTC.

This clonotype has just one count. The V and J genes are TRBV19 and TRBJ2-7; the D gene is possibly TRBD1 (7 bases). V lost 7 bases to trimming and J lost 2 bases, with 18 bases between them. Germline CDR1 LNHDA, CDR2 SQIVND (reference sequence). The CDR3 covers 15 residues. CDR3 sequence (DNA): TGTGCCAGTACCCCCGCGGCAGGGGGGACCTACGAGCAGTACTTC. It codes for CASTPAAGGTYEQYF.

This clonotype was observed a handful of times. This chain connects TRBV3-1 to TRBJ1-2; TRBD1 might be the D (6 bases). The CDR3 consists of 16 residues. Trimming took 3 bases from V and 1 from J, leaving 15 bases between them. Germline V gives CDR1 LGHDT, CDR2 YNNKEL (reference sequence). As DNA, the CDR3 is TGTGCCAGCAGCCAGGGGTCAGGGGCCCTTAACTATGGCTACACCTTC. Translation: CASSQGSGALNYGYTF. Complete variable domain (other parts from reference TRBV3-1 and TRBJ1-2): DTAVSQTPKYLVTQMGNDKSIKCEQNLGHDTMYWYKQDSKKFLKIMFSYNNKELIINETVPNRFSPKSPDKAHLNLHINSLELGDSAVYFCASSQGSGALNYGYTFGSGTRLTVV.

This clonotype was recorded many times. The chain uses TRBV15 and TRBJ2-1; 9 nucleotides align to TRBD1. With V trimmed by 3 bases and J by 3 bases, 3 bases remained unmatched. Germline lookup yields CDR1 LNHNV and CDR2 YYDKDF (reference sequence). This CDR3 contains 15 residues. The CDR3 DNA reads TGTGCCACCAGCAGGGGACAGGGACGCTACAATGAGCAGTTCTTC. Amino acids: CATSRGQGRYNEQFF.

This clonotype was observed at least ten times. The chain has TRBV2 and TRBJ2-2; possibly TRBD2 for D (6 bases). V was shortened by 3 bases and J by 3 bases, with 11 bases between the two germline ends. Germline lookup yields CDR1 SNHLY and CDR2 FYNNEI. CDR3 length equals 15 residues. CDR3 loop: CASSESSVYTGELFF. The CDR3 DNA is TGTGCCAGCAGTGAGTCTAGCGTTTACACCGGGGAGCTGTTTTTT.

This clonotype was observed many times. Its ends do not fully match the called genes, so a read error is possible. The V call is TRBV5-1, the J call TRBJ2-7; D ambiguous. In germline, CDR1 is SGHRS, CDR2 YFSETQ. CDR3 length equals 12 residues. CDR3 loop: CASSSTSYEQYF. The CDR3 nucleotides are TGTGCCAGCAGTTCTACCTCCTACGAGCAGTACTTC.

The sample holds many counts of this clonotype. The rearrangement links TRBV6-1 to TRBJ2-3; unclear D gene. Germline CDR1 is MNHNS and CDR2 is SASEGT. Trimming took off 1 base at V and 2 bases at J, with 7 bases between the two ends. This CDR3 region has 14 residues. CDR3 sequence (DNA): TGTGCCAGCAGTGAAGAGGCGGACACAGATACGCAGTATTTT. Amino acid sequence: CASSEEADTDTQYF.

V gene TRBV19 combines with J gene TRBJ2-4, with 7 bases lining up with TRBD1. V shed 3 bases and J 6 bases; nucleotides not matched to a gene: 5. The CDR3 runs to 14 residues. From germline, CDR1 is LNHDA and CDR2 SQIVND (reference sequence). The CDR3 nucleotides read TGTGCCAGTAGTATGGACAGGAATTTAAACATTCAGTACTTC. Its protein is CASSMDRNLNIQYF.

This clonotype was observed many times. The chain joins TRBV12-3 or TRBV12-4 to TRBJ2-1; no definite D call. There are 12 residues in the CDR3. V lost 2 bases, J lost 8 bases, and 7 bases lay in between. DNA of the CDR3: TGTGCCAGCAGTTTATTTTCAGATGAGCAGTTCTTC. It is translated as CASSLFSDEQFF.

This clonotype came up many times. The J gene is TRBJ2-7, the V gene TRBV7-3, with TRBD2 matching 7 bases. V dropped 5 bases and J dropped 3; count of bases not matched to a gene: 10. The length of the CDR3 is 15 residues. Germline CDR1 is SGHTA and CDR2 is FQGTGA. The CDR3 region is CASSPGLGRHYEQYF. For the CDR3, the DNA is TGTGCCAGCAGCCCTGGACTAGGGCGGCACTACGAGCAGTACTTC.

The gene calls are TRBV11-2 and TRBJ1-2, with TRBD1 matching 7 bases. Germline CDR1 SGHAT, CDR2 FQNNGV. J gave up 2 bases and V 3 bases, and 6 bases lay outside the gene matches. This CDR3 region has 15 residues. The DNA of the CDR3 is TGTGCCAGCAGCTTGGAGGGGGCCGTGAACTATGGCTACACCTTC. Translation gives CASSLEGAVNYGYTF.

The table lists this clonotype with a few counts. This chain links TRBV29-1 with TRBJ2-7; a weak D match, TRBD2 (6 bases). V shed 3 bases and J shed 2 bases, with 11 bases lying between them. Germline-derived CDR1 and CDR2 are SQVTM and ANQGSEA. The CDR3 totals 13 residues. The chain's CDR3 is CSVEEGSTYEQYF. For the CDR3, the DNA is TGCAGCGTTGAGGAGGGTTCTACCTACGAGCAGTACTTC.

The chain is built from TRBV7-2 and TRBJ2-3, with 9 bases aligning to TRBD2. Germline V gene lookup returns CDR1 SGHTA and CDR2 FQGNSA. V shed 5 bases and J 3 bases; nucleotides not matched to a gene: 9. The CDR3 is 16 amino acids. The CDR3 loop is CASSQRVAGVTDTQYF. In DNA form, the CDR3 reads TGTGCCAGCAGCCAGAGGGTAGCGGGAGTTACAGATACGCAGTATTTT.